This TCR beta chain appears in the sequencing data of a study of cytomegalovirus exposure and HLA in healthy donors. Trimming cost V 2 bases and J 10 bases, with 14 bases left between them. The CDR3 loop spans 14 amino acids. CDR1 SGHTA and CDR2 FQGNSA come from the germline V gene. Study-wide results and caveats: 87-base-pair reads could not separate some V segments, including TRBV6-2 and TRBV6-3. Some TCR beta chains (roughly 150 of them) were listed as cytomegalovirus-associated.

This clone has more than one count but fewer than ten. No antigen is known for it. Unrecorded immune exposure was likely among donors, who were nominally healthy when sampled. Both 60 Vbeta primers and 13 Jbeta primers went into the PCR. Data came from immunoSEQ multiplex PCR; TCRdb stores just in-frame clones and leaves some out. The sample yields about 130,000 clones, less than 85% seen once. This sequence was found in a middle-aged woman in good health and CMV-seropositive. The rearrangement joins TRBV7-2 to TRBJ2-2; D possibly corresponds to TRBD2 (6 bases). The specimen sequenced was PBMCs. The CDR3 DNA reads TGTGCCAGCAGCTTACCGATACCGGGGGTGGAGCTGTTTTTT. As protein: CASSLPIPGVELFF.